This section outlines one T cell receptor (beta chain) sequence together with its context. What it binds is not known. It was with 60 Vbeta and 13 Jbeta primers that the PCR ran. Original data processing: Later, an analysis found approximately 80 million unique TCR beta chains, and 9.5 million to 11 million of these were shared. Only in-frame clones appear in the TCRdb table, and some are missing; sequencing was by immunoSEQ multiplex PCR. The D gene and trimming were derived from the DNA, and the V and J assignments and clone size from that table. The sample consists of 35,000 to 40,000 clones, around 70% of them appearing once. Participants comprised healthy donors of bone marrow. This sample was taken from a study of cytomegalovirus exposure and HLA in healthy donors. The CDR3 covers 14 residues. With 2 bases removed from V and 3 bases from J, the gap between germline ends came to 8 bases. Germline assignment: CDR1 MNHNY and CDR2 SVGAGI (reference sequence).

The study, taken as a whole, reports: The authors listed 180 or so TCR beta chains as cytomegalovirus-associated. In vitro data verified three CMV-associated chains as specific for CMV antigens.

This TCR was sampled from a man aged 25-45 years in good health and CMV-seronegative. V gene TRBV6-6 combines with J gene TRBJ1-5; no definite D call. Sequencing used PBMCs. The CDR3 protein is CASSYVQDNQPQHF. DNA of the CDR3: TGTGCCAGCAGTTACGTCCAGGACAATCAGCCCCAGCATTTT.